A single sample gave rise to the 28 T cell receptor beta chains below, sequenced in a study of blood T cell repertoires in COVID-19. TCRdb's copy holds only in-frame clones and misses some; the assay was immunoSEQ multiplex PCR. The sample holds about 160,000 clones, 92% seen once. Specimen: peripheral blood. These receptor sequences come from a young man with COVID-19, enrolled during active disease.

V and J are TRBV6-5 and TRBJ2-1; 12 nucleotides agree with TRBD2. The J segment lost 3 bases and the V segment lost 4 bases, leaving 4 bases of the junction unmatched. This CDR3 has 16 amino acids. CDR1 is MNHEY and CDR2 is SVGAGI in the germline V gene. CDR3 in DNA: TGTGCCAGCAGTTCAGGACTAGCGGGGATCTACAATGAGCAGTTCTTC. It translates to CASSSGLAGIYNEQFF.

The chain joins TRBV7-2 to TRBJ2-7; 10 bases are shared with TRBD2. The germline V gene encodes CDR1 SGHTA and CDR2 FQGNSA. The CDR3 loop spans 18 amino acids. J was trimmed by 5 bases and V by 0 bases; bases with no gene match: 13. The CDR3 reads CASSLASPSSGRINEQYF. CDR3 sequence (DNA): TGTGCCAGCAGCTTAGCGAGCCCCTCTAGCGGGAGAATCAACGAGCAGTACTTC.

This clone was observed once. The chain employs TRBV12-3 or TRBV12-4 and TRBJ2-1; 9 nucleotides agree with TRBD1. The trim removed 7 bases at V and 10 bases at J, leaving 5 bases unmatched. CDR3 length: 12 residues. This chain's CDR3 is CASNRGTGEQFF. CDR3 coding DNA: TGTGCCAGCAATAGAGGGACAGGGGAGCAGTTCTTC.

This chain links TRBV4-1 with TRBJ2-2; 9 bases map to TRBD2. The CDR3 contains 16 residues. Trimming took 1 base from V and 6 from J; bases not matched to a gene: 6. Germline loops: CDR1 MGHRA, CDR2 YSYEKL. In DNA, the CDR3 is TGCGCCAGCAGCCAAGGGCGGGGGGGCTTCCCCGGGGAGCTGTTTTTT. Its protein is CASSQGRGGFPGELFF.

CDR3 coding DNA: TGTGCCAGTAGTATAACAAAACGACAGGGAGGTGAAAAACTGTTTTTT. It encodes CASSITKRQGGEKLFF. The chain carries TRBV19 and TRBJ1-4, with 7 bases lining up with TRBD1. The CDR3 totals 16 residues. Looked up from germline, CDR1 is LNHDA and CDR2 is SQIVND (reference sequence). Trimming removed 2 bases from V and 7 bases from J; junction bases left unmatched: 10.

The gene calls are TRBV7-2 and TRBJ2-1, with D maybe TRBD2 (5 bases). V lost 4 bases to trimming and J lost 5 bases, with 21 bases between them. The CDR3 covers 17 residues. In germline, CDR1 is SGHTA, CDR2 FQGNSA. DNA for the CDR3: TGTGCCAGCAGCTCCCGGAGGAACTCCCAGTCTCACAATGAGCAGTTCTTC. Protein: CASSSRRNSQSHNEQFF.

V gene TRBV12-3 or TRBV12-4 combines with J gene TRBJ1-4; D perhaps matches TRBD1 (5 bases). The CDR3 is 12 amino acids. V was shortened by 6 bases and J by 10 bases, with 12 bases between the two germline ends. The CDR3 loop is CASSGVGGKLFF. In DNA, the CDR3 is TGTGCCAGCAGCGGCGTCGGGGGAAAACTGTTTTTT.

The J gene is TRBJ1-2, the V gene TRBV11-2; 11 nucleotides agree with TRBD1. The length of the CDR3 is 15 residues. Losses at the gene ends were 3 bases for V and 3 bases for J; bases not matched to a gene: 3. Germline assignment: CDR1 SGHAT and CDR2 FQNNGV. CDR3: CASSFGTGGYYGYTF. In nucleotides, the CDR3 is TGTGCCAGCAGCTTCGGGACAGGGGGGTACTATGGCTACACCTTC.

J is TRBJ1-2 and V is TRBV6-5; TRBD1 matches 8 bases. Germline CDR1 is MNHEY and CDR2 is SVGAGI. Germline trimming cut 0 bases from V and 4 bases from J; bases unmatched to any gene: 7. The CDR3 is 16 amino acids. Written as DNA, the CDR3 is TGTGCCAGCAGTTACTCGGGAACAGGGGGAGGCTATGGCTACACCTTC. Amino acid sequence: CASSYSGTGGGYGYTF.

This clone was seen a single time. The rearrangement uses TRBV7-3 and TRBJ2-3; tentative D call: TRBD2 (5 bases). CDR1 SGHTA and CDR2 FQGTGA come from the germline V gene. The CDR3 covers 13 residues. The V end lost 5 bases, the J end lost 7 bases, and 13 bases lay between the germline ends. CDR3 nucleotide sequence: TGTGCCAGCAGCGACCCGACTAAGCATACGCAGTATTTT. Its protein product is CASSDPTKHTQYF. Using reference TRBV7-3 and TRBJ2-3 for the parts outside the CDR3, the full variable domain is GAGVSQTPSNKVTEKGKYVELRCDPISGHTALYWYRQSLGQGPEFLIYFQGTGAADDSGLPNDRFFAVRPEGSVSTLKIQRTERGDSAVYLCASSDPTKHTQYFGPGTRLTVL.

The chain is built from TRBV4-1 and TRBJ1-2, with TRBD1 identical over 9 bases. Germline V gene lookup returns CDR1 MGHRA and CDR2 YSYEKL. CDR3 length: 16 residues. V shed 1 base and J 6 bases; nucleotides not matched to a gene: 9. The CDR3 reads CASSQVGRDRDDGYTF. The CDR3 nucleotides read TGCGCCAGCAGCCAAGTGGGGCGGGACAGGGACGATGGCTACACCTTC.

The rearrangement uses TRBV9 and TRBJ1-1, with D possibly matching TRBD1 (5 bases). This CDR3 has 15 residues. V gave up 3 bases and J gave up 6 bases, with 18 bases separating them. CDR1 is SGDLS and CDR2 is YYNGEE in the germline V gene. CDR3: CASSAGGGLSPEAFF. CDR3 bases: TGTGCCAGCAGCGCTGGGGGAGGTTTAAGCCCTGAAGCTTTCTTT.

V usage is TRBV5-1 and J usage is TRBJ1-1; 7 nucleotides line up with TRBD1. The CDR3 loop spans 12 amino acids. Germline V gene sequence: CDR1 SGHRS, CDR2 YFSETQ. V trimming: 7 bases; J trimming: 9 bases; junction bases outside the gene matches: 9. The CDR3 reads CASYERDSKAFF. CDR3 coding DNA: TGCGCCAGCTATGAAAGGGACAGCAAAGCTTTCTTT. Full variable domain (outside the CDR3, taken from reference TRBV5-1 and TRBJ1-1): KAGVTQTPRYLIKTRGQQVTLSCSPISGHRSVSWYQQTPGQGLQFLFEYFSETQRNKGNFPGRFSGRQFSNSRSEMNVSTLELGDSALYLCASYERDSKAFFGQGTRLTVV.

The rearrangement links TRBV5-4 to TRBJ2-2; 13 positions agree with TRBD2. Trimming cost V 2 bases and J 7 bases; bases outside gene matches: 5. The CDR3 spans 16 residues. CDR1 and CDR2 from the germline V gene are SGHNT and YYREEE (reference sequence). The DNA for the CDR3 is TGTGCCAGCAGCTTAGGACTAGCGGGGGATGGCGGGGAGCTGTTTTTT. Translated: CASSLGLAGDGGELFF.

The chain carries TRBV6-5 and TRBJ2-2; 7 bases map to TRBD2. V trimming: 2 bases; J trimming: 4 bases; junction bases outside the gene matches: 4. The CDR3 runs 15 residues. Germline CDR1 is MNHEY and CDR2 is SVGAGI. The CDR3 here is CASSYALAATGELFF. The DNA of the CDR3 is TGTGCCAGCAGTTACGCGCTAGCGGCCACCGGGGAGCTGTTTTTT.

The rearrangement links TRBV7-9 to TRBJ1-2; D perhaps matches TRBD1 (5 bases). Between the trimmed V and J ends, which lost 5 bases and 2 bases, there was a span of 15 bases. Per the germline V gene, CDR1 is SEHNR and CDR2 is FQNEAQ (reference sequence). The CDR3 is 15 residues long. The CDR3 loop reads CASSRGVGENYGYTF. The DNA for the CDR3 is TGTGCCAGCAGCCGCGGGGTGGGGGAAAACTATGGCTACACCTTC.

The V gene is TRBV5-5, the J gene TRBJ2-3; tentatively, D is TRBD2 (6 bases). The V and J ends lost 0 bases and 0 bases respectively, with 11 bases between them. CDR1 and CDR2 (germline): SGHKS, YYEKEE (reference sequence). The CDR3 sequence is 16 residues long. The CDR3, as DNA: TGTGCCAGCAGCTTGGCAGGACTATATAGCACAGATACGCAGTATTTT. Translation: CASSLAGLYSTDTQYF.

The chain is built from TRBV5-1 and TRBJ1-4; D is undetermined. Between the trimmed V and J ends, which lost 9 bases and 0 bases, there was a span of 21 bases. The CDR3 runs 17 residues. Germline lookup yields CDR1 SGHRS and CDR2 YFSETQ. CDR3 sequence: CATRVSVVPSTNEKLFF. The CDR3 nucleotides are TGCGCCACCCGGGTGTCAGTGGTCCCATCAACTAATGAAAAACTGTTTTTT. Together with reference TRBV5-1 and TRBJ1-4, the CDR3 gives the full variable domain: KAGVTQTPRYLIKTRGQQVTLSCSPISGHRSVSWYQQTPGQGLQFLFEYFSETQRNKGNFPGRFSGRQFSNSRSEMNVSTLELGDSALYLCATRVSVVPSTNEKLFFGSGTQLSVL.

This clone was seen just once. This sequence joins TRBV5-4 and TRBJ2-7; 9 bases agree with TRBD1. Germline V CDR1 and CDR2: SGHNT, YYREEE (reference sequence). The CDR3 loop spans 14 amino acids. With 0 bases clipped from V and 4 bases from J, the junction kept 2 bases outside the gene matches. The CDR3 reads CASSLEDRGYEQYF. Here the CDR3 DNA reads TGTGCCAGCAGCTTGGAGGACAGGGGTTACGAGCAGTACTTC.

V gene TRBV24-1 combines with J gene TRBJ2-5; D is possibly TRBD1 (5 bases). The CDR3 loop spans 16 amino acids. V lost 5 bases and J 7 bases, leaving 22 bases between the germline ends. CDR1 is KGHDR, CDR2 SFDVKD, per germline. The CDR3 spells CATSVSSPGASGTQYF. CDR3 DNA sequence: TGTGCCACCAGTGTCTCCTCCCCTGGGGCCAGTGGGACCCAGTACTTC.

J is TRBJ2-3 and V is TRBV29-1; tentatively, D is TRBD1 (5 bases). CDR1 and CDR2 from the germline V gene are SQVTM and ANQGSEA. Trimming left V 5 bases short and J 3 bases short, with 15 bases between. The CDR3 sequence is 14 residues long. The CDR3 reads CSVCRTHATDTQYF. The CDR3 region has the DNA TGCAGCGTTTGTAGGACACATGCTACAGATACGCAGTATTTT.

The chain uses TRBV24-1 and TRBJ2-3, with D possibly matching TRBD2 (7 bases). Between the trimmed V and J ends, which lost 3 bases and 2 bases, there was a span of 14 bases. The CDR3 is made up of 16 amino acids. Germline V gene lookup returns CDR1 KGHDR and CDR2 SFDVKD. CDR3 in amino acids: CATSDRRGPPTDTQYF. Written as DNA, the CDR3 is TGTGCCACCAGTGATAGGCGGGGGCCCCCCACAGATACGCAGTATTTT.

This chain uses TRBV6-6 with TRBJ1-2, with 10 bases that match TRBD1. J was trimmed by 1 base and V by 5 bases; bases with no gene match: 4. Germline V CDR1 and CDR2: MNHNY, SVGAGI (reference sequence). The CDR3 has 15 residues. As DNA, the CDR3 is TGTGCCAGCAGTACCCGGGACAGGGGTAACTATGGCTACACCTTC. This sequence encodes CASSTRDRGNYGYTF.

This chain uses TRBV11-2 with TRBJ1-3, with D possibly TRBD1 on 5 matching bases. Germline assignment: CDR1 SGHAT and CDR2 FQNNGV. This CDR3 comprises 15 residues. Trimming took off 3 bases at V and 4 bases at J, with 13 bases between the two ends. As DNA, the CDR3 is TGTGCCAGCAGCTTGGCGGGGCAGAGAGGAAACACCATATATTTT. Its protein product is CASSLAGQRGNTIYF.

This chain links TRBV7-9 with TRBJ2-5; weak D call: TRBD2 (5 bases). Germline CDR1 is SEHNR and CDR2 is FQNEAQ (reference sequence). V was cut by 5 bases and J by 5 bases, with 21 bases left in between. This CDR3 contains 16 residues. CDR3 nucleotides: TGTGCCAGCAGCCCCCGGGAAGGGTCGCGCGCGGAGACCCAGTACTTC. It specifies CASSPREGSRAETQYF.

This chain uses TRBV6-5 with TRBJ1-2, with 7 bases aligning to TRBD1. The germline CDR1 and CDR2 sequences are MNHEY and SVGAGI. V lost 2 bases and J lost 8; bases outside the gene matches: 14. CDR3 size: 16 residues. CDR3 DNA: TGTGCCAGCAGTTACAGCCCGACAGGGCCGGTCGGAGGCTACACCTTC. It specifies CASSYSPTGPVGGYTF.

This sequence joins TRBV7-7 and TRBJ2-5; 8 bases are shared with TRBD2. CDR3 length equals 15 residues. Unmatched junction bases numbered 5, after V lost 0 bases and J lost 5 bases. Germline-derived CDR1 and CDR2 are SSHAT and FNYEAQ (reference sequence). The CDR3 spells CASSLAGREEETQYF. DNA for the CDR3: TGTGCCAGCAGCTTAGCCGGGAGGGAGGAGGAGACCCAGTACTTC.

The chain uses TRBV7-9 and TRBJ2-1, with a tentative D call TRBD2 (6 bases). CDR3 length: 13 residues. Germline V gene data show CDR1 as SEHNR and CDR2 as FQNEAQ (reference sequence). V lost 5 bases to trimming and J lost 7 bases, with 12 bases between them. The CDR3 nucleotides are TGTGCCAGCAGCCTCGGGAGAATGAATGAGCAGTTCTTC. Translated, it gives CASSLGRMNEQFF.